This paragraph covers one T cell receptor beta chain sequence. What it recognizes is unknown. The sample is drawn from a study of T cell responses to AZD1222 COVID-19 vaccine. Trimming cost V 2 bases and J 6 bases; bases outside gene matches: 13. The CDR3 extends over 17 amino acids. Germline CDR1 and CDR2: KGHSH and LQKENI. The method was immunoSEQ multiplex PCR; TCRdb's version includes in-frame clones alone and lacks a portion of them. Here the sample spans fewer than 200,000 clones, 80% to 90% being singletons. Notes on the study in general: There were mostly white British donors and more females than males, and clonal diversity was possibly underestimated.

The chain couples TRBV18 to TRBJ2-5, with 9 nucleotides matching TRBD2. The clonotype originates from an adult who received the AZD1222 COVID-19 vaccine. The sample here was peripheral blood, taken 28 days after the second AZD1222 dose. The CDR3 loop reads CASSPRPGTSIEKTQYF. In DNA, the CDR3 is TGTGCCAGCTCACCAAGGCCCGGGACTAGCATAGAGAAGACCCAGTACTTC.